The 16 T cell receptor beta chains given below trace back to one sample, sequenced in a study of blood T cell repertoires in COVID-19. Assay: immunoSEQ multiplex PCR; the TCRdb copy retains only in-frame clones and omits some. The sample shows 300,000 to 400,000 clones, over 70% of them seen only once. Source material: peripheral blood. Source of these receptors: a woman aged 50 to 60 with COVID-19, enrolled during active disease.

The rearrangement links TRBV24-1 to TRBJ2-7; perhaps TRBD1 as D (5 bases). V was clipped by 12 bases and J by 3 bases, with 8 bases between them. The germline V gene encodes CDR1 KGHDR and CDR2 SFDVKD. This CDR3 comprises 10 residues. DNA for the CDR3: TGTGCCGGTCAGGGCTACGAGCAGTACTTC. Translated: CAGQGYEQYF.

The chain is built from TRBV5-4 and TRBJ2-5; 9 nucleotides line up with TRBD2. The V segment lost 4 bases and the J segment 2 bases; nucleotides outside the gene matches: 6. From germline, CDR1 is SGHNT and CDR2 YYREEE (reference sequence). The CDR3 is 15 residues long. CDR3 sequence: CASSRLADIQETQYF. Here the CDR3 DNA reads TGTGCCAGCAGCAGACTAGCGGATATACAAGAGACCCAGTACTTC. Looking up the rest from reference TRBV5-4 and TRBJ2-5 gives the full variable domain: ETGVTQSPTHLIKTRGQQVTLRCSSQSGHNTVSWYQQALGQGPQFIFQYYREEENGRGNFPPRFSGLQFPNYSSELNVNALELDDSALYLCASSRLADIQETQYFGPGTRLLVL.

The chain links TRBV6-1 to TRBJ1-6; D is uncertain. The CDR3 is made up of 16 amino acids. Germline lookup yields CDR1 MNHNS and CDR2 SASEGT. Trimming removed 0 bases from V and 4 bases from J, with 10 bases in between. CDR3 residues: CASSEANSAYNSPLHF. CDR3 sequence (DNA): TGTGCCAGCAGTGAAGCTAACAGTGCGTATAATTCACCCCTCCACTTT.

This clone was seen just once. The chain links TRBV4-3 to TRBJ2-2, with 8 bases aligning to TRBD1. J was trimmed by 5 bases and V by 0 bases; bases with no gene match: 11. The CDR3 loop spans 18 amino acids. Germline assignment: CDR1 LGHNA and CDR2 YSLEER. The CDR3 spells CASSQDPPGGFRTGELFF. The CDR3 coding sequence is TGCGCCAGCAGCCAAGATCCCCCAGGGGGCTTTCGGACCGGGGAGCTGTTTTTT.

The CDR3 nucleotides read TGTGCCAGCTCACCGAGACTAGCGGGTGGGGGGGATGAGCAGTTCTTC. Residues: CASSPRLAGGGDEQFF. The chain combines TRBV18 with TRBJ2-1; 10 nucleotides agree with TRBD2. Germline-derived CDR1 and CDR2 are KGHSH and LQKENI. J was trimmed by 8 bases and V by 3 bases; bases with no gene match: 10. The length of the CDR3 is 16 residues. Together with reference TRBV18 and TRBJ2-1, the CDR3 gives the full variable domain: NAGVMQNPRHLVRRRGQEARLRCSPMKGHSHVYWYRQLPEEGLKFMVYLQKENIIDESGMPKERFSAEFPKEGPSILRIQQVVRGDSAAYFCASSPRLAGGGDEQFFGPGTRLTVL.

The chain employs TRBV30 and TRBJ1-1; TRBD1 is a possible D gene (6 bases). The V and J ends lost 2 bases and 6 bases respectively, with 16 bases between them. Germline CDR1 and CDR2: GTSNPN and SVGIG (reference sequence). The CDR3 has 14 amino acids. The CDR3 DNA reads TGTGCCTGGAGTCCCCTGCGTAAGGGGGCTGAAGCTTTCTTT. Translating gives CAWSPLRKGAEAFF.

This chain joins TRBV7-2 and TRBJ2-5; 7 positions agree with TRBD2. The J segment lost 4 bases and the V segment lost 0 bases, leaving 8 bases of the junction unmatched. Germline V gene sequence: CDR1 SGHTA, CDR2 FQGNSA. The CDR3 has 16 residues. The CDR3 here is CASSLAWAGVGETQYF. CDR3 coding DNA: TGTGCCAGCAGCTTAGCGTGGGCGGGAGTGGGAGAGACCCAGTACTTC.

J is TRBJ1-2 and V is TRBV7-9; D is ambiguous. From germline, CDR1 is SEHNR and CDR2 FQNEAQ (reference sequence). The CDR3 length is 14 residues. The V and J ends lost 1 base and 3 bases respectively, with 9 bases between them. CDR3 loop: CASSLEEADYGYTF. The CDR3 nucleotides read TGTGCCAGCAGCTTAGAAGAGGCAGACTATGGCTACACCTTC.

The chain joins TRBV27 to TRBJ1-6, with D maybe TRBD1 (5 bases). Trimming stripped 5 bases from V and 10 bases from J, with 12 bases between. Germline values: CDR1 MNHEY, CDR2 SMNVEV (reference sequence). The CDR3 has 13 residues. This CDR3 is CASSQDKLSPLHF. The CDR3 bases are TGTGCCAGCAGTCAGGACAAATTGTCACCCCTCCACTTT.

The J gene is TRBJ2-1, the V gene TRBV19; TRBD2 might be the D (5 bases). The CDR3 sequence is 15 residues long. V lost 3 bases and J 4 bases, leaving 13 bases between the germline ends. CDR1 is LNHDA, CDR2 SQIVND, per germline (reference sequence). The CDR3 loop is CASSMGFTGYNEQFF. The CDR3, as DNA: TGTGCCAGTAGTATGGGGTTTACGGGATACAATGAGCAGTTCTTC. The full variable domain, with the rest looked up from reference TRBV19 and TRBJ2-1, is DGGITQSPKYLFRKEGQNVTLSCEQNLNHDAMYWYRQDPGQGLRLIYYSQIVNDFQKGDIAEGYSVSREKKESFPLTVTSAQKNPTAFYLCASSMGFTGYNEQFFGPGTRLTVL.

The chain joins TRBV7-9 to TRBJ1-4, with D perhaps TRBD1 (5 bases). CDR1 is SEHNR, CDR2 FQNEAQ, per germline (reference sequence). The V end lost 6 bases, the J end lost 7 bases, and 15 bases lay between the germline ends. The CDR3 covers 14 residues. CDR3 residues: CASRLLGVGEKLFF. The DNA for the CDR3 is TGTGCCAGCAGACTCCTAGGGGTGGGTGAAAAACTGTTTTTT.

This clone showed up just once. J is TRBJ2-3 and V is TRBV7-9, with a tentative D call TRBD2 (5 bases). The CDR3 sequence is 15 residues long. Trimming took off 1 base at V and 0 bases at J, with 8 bases between the two ends. Germline CDR1 reads SEHNR; CDR2 reads FQNEAQ (reference sequence). Written as DNA, the CDR3 is TGTGCCAGCAGCTTAGATAGCGCTAGCACAGATACGCAGTATTTT. Protein sequence: CASSLDSASTDTQYF.

The CDR3 region is CASSFSPLGGQMYGYTF. The CDR3, as DNA: TGTGCCAGCAGCTTCTCACCTTTAGGGGGACAGATGTATGGCTACACCTTC. The chain carries TRBV7-9 and TRBJ1-2; 7 bases are a match to TRBD1. CDR1 and CDR2 from the germline V gene are SEHNR and FQNEAQ (reference sequence). V trimming: 3 bases; J trimming: 5 bases; junction bases outside the gene matches: 15. The CDR3 is 17 residues long.

The CDR3 nucleotides are TGTGCCATCAGTCCCGGGCCGGGAGACGATTCACCCCTCCACTTT. Its protein product is CAISPGPGDDSPLHF. The chain uses TRBV10-3 and TRBJ1-6; D gene ambiguous. Trimming took 5 bases from V and 8 from J, leaving 16 bases between them. The CDR3 is 15 amino acids. Germline V lookup: CDR1 ENHRY, CDR2 SYGVKD.

The V gene is TRBV3-1 (or the pseudogene TRBV3-2), the J gene TRBJ2-4; D gene unclear. This CDR3 is 14 amino acids long. The V end lost 7 bases, the J end lost 3 bases, and 13 bases lay between the germline ends. Germline V gives CDR1 LGHDT, CDR2 YNNKEL (reference sequence). The CDR3 here is CASTLSTGKNIQYF. The DNA of the CDR3 is TGTGCCAGCACCCTCTCAACGGGCAAAAACATTCAGTACTTC.

The genes are TRBV29-1 and TRBJ2-7; TRBD2 agrees at 12 bases. Germline V gene lookup returns CDR1 SQVTM and CDR2 ANQGSEA. Trimming at V came to 4 bases and at J to 5 bases, leaving 6 bases not matched to a gene. This CDR3 spans 14 amino acids. In nucleotides, the CDR3 is TGCAGCGTTGGACTAGCGGGAGTTTGGGACGAGCAGTACTTC. Translating gives CSVGLAGVWDEQYF.